The following is a T cell receptor beta chain sequence with its context. Original processing methods: Nucleated cell counts were estimated from reference gene primer amplification. Profiled with immunoSEQ multiplex PCR; TCRdb holds only in-frame clones, not every one. The DNA was the basis for D and trimming; V, J and clone size are from that table. The sample yields tens of thousands of clones, about 81% seen once. The record originates from a study of blood T cell repertoires in COVID-19. Study in general: COVID-19 samples from acute and convalescent phases originated in the United States, Italy and Spain. PBMCs, B-cell-depleted T cells, or T cells provided the cDNA or gDNA that made up the material.

The TCR originated in a man aged 50 or older with acute or convalescent COVID-19. The sequenced material came from peripheral blood.

CDR3 sequence: CASSVELRTDTQYF. DNA for the CDR3: TGTGCCAGCAGCGTAGAACTCCGCACAGATACGCAGTATTTT. The chain links TRBV9 to TRBJ2-3; D unresolved. V lost 0 bases and J 1 base, leaving 6 bases between the germline ends. The CDR3 sequence is 14 residues long. CDR1 SGDLS and CDR2 YYNGEE come from the germline V gene.